This entry concerns a single TCR beta chain. The sample originates from a study of human T cells and chemical hapten exposure. TCRdb reanalysed the RACE reads using MiXCR and keeps one entry per CDR3 protein. The data contain roughly 120,000 distinct CDR3 sequences, roughly an eighth of them singletons. Time point denoted: patch test 1, 2 weeks after DPC sensitization. The treatment is: therapeutic diphenylcyclopropenone sensitization with weekly scalp DPC. This CDR3 is 16 amino acids long. Unmatched junction bases numbered 12, after V lost 6 bases and J lost 3 bases. This TCR derives from a woman in her fifties or sixties with alopecia areata. Some clones in this sample may be carry-over from other donors' samples. This sequence joins TRBV12-3 or TRBV12-4 and TRBJ1-1; 8 nucleotides line up with TRBD1. The sequencing used whole blood, collected in connection with sensitization to the hapten diphenylcyclopropenone (DPC). CDR3 region: CASSTHRTGRDTEAFF. Here the CDR3 DNA reads TGTGCCAGCAGCACCCACCGGACAGGGAGGGACACTGAAGCTTTCTTT.